A selection of T cell receptor beta chains follows, all from one sample in a study of CD8 T cells in Susac syndrome. TCRdb analysed the immunoSEQ multiplex PCR reads with MiXCR anew, one entry per CDR3 protein. The sample shows fewer than 80,000 distinct CDR3 sequences, approximately 95% of them seen only once. The sample taken for sequencing was CD8+ T cells from PBMCs. The receptors originated from a human donor in good health. The CDR3 runs from the conserved cysteine through the conserved F or W. The order of the fields is V gene, clone size, J gene, D gene, CDR3 protein, CDR3 DNA. A D gene is named only where the DNA matches it firmly. Expanded clones get a size class; other rows say once, few or many, or leave the size out.

v_call: TRBV19; clone_size: once; j_call: TRBJ2-1; d_call: NA; cdr3_aa: CASSPGTATWDEQFF; cdr3_nt: TGTGCCAGTAGTCCAGGGACGGCGACTTGGGATGAGCAGTTCTTC
v_call: TRBV20-1; clone_size: NA; j_call: TRBJ1-1; d_call: NA; cdr3_aa: CSAIEPDGRNTEAFF; cdr3_nt: TGCAGTGCCATAGAGCCGGATGGAAGGAACACTGAAGCTTTCTTT
v_call: TRBV11-3; clone_size: NA; j_call: TRBJ2-5; d_call: NA; cdr3_aa: CASSSLAGETQYF; cdr3_nt: TGTGCCAGCAGCTCACTAGCCGGGGAGACCCAGTACTTC
v_call: TRBV20-1; clone_size: NA; j_call: TRBJ2-3; d_call: TRBD2; cdr3_aa: CSAAEAGAITSTDTQYF; cdr3_nt: TGCAGTGCCGCCGAAGCGGGGGCGATTACTAGCACAGATACGCAGTATTTT
v_call: TRBV10-3; clone_size: NA; j_call: TRBJ2-1; d_call: NA; cdr3_aa: CAISESAGGYNEQFF; cdr3_nt: TGTGCCATCAGTGAGTCTGCGGGTGGCTACAATGAGCAGTTCTTC
v_call: TRBV7-2; clone_size: NA; j_call: TRBJ2-2; d_call: NA; cdr3_aa: CASSLFRYTGELFF; cdr3_nt: TGTGCCAGCAGCTTATTCCGTTACACCGGGGAGCTGTTTTTT
v_call: TRBV7-9; clone_size: NA; j_call: TRBJ1-1; d_call: NA; cdr3_aa: CASSILAGVDTEAFF; cdr3_nt: TGTGCCAGCAGTATCCTAGCAGGGGTGGACACTGAAGCTTTCTTT
v_call: TRBV4-1; clone_size: NA; j_call: TRBJ2-3; d_call: NA; cdr3_aa: CASSQESGTDTQYF; cdr3_nt: TGCGCCAGCAGCCAAGAATCAGGAACAGATACGCAGTATTTT
v_call: TRBV12-5; clone_size: NA; j_call: TRBJ2-2; d_call: NA; cdr3_aa: CASGLQAANTGELFF; cdr3_nt: TGTGCTAGTGGTTTGCAGGCGGCGAACACCGGGGAGCTGTTTTTT
v_call: TRBV5-8; clone_size: NA; j_call: TRBJ2-7; d_call: NA; cdr3_aa: CASSSRGPYEQYF; cdr3_nt: TGTGCCAGCAGCTCCCGGGGTCCCTACGAGCAGTACTTC
v_call: TRBV27; clone_size: NA; j_call: TRBJ2-4; d_call: NA; cdr3_aa: CASSLGGSGKNIQYF; cdr3_nt: TGTGCCAGCAGTTTGGGGGGCTCAGGCAAAAACATTCAGTACTTC
v_call: TRBV30; clone_size: once; j_call: TRBJ2-5; d_call: NA; cdr3_aa: CAWSVGPGETQYF; cdr3_nt: TGTGCCTGGAGTGTAGGGCCAGGGGAGACCCAGTACTTC
v_call: TRBV13; clone_size: once; j_call: TRBJ2-5; d_call: NA; cdr3_aa: CASSLGVWETQYF; cdr3_nt: TGTGCCAGCAGCTTAGGCGTTTGGGAGACCCAGTACTTC
v_call: TRBV27; clone_size: NA; j_call: TRBJ2-5; d_call: TRBD1; cdr3_aa: CASSLIGGRQETQYF; cdr3_nt: TGTGCCAGCAGTTTAATAGGGGGCCGTCAAGAGACCCAGTACTTC
v_call: TRBV19; clone_size: NA; j_call: TRBJ1-1; d_call: TRBD1; cdr3_aa: CASRDRGITEAFF; cdr3_nt: TGTGCCAGCCGGGACAGGGGTATCACTGAAGCTTTCTTT
v_call: TRBV11-2; clone_size: NA; j_call: TRBJ2-5; d_call: TRBD2; cdr3_aa: CASSWGGVRETQYF; cdr3_nt: TGTGCCAGCAGCTGGGGGGGGGTTCGGGAGACCCAGTACTTC
v_call: TRBV11-1; clone_size: NA; j_call: TRBJ2-3; d_call: NA; cdr3_aa: CASSPLRGTTVTQYF; cdr3_nt: TGTGCCAGCAGTCCACTGCGCGGGACCACAGTTACGCAGTATTTT
v_call: TRBV4-3; clone_size: NA; j_call: TRBJ1-6; d_call: NA; cdr3_aa: CASSQARGGDSPLHF; cdr3_nt: TGCGCCAGCAGCCAAGCCCGGGGAGGAGATTCACCCCTCCACTTT
v_call: TRBV19; clone_size: NA; j_call: TRBJ1-1; d_call: TRBD1; cdr3_aa: CASTKFGQGANTEAFF; cdr3_nt: TGTGCCAGTACCAAGTTCGGACAGGGGGCAAACACTGAAGCTTTCTTT
v_call: TRBV9; clone_size: once; j_call: TRBJ2-3; d_call: TRBD2; cdr3_aa: CASTDKAGGTDTQYF; cdr3_nt: TGTGCCAGCACCGACAAAGCGGGGGGCACAGATACGCAGTATTTT
v_call: TRBV9; clone_size: NA; j_call: TRBJ1-1; d_call: TRBD1; cdr3_aa: CASSVDGTGGLEAFF; cdr3_nt: TGTGCCAGCAGCGTAGATGGGACAGGGGGTTTGGAAGCTTTCTTT
v_call: TRBV29-1; clone_size: few; j_call: TRBJ2-2; d_call: NA; cdr3_aa: CSVEESTGELFF; cdr3_nt: TGCAGCGTTGAAGAGAGTACCGGGGAGCTGTTTTTT
v_call: TRBV14; clone_size: NA; j_call: TRBJ2-1; d_call: TRBD1; cdr3_aa: CASSQDLGTGVLDEQFF; cdr3_nt: TGTGCCAGCAGCCAAGATCTGGGGACAGGGGTCTTAGATGAGCAGTTCTTC
v_call: TRBV28; clone_size: NA; j_call: TRBJ2-5; d_call: NA; cdr3_aa: CASSPRSGQWVETQYF; cdr3_nt: TGTGCCAGCAGTCCACGCTCGGGGCAATGGGTAGAGACCCAGTACTTC